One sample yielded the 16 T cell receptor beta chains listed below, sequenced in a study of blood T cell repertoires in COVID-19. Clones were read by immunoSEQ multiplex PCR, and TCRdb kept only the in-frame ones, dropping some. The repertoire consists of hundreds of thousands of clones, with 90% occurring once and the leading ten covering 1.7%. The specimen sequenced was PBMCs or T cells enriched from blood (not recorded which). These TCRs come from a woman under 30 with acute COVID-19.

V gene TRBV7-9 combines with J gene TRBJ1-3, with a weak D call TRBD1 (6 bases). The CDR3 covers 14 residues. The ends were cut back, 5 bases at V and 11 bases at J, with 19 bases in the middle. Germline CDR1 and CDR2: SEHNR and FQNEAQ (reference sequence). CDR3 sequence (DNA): TGTGCCAGCAGCCGAGGGGACACGAGAAGAGCCATATATTTT. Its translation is CASSRGDTRRAIYF.

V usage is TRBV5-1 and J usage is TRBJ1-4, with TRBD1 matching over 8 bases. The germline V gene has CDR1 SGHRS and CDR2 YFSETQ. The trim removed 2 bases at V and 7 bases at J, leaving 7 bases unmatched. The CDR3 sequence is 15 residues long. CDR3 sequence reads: CASSFQGAPGEKLFF. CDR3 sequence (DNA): TGCGCCAGCAGCTTCCAGGGGGCGCCGGGTGAAAAACTGTTTTTT.

The CDR3 region has the DNA TGTGCCAGCAGTCTAGAACCTATGGACAGCACCTACGAGCAGTACTTC. Protein sequence: CASSLEPMDSTYEQYF. The chain combines TRBV28 with TRBJ2-7; possible D gene TRBD1, 6 bases. CDR1 is MDHEN and CDR2 is SYDVKM in the germline V gene. The CDR3 is 16 amino acids. The V gene lost 5 bases and the J gene lost 2 bases, with 19 bases spanning the gap.

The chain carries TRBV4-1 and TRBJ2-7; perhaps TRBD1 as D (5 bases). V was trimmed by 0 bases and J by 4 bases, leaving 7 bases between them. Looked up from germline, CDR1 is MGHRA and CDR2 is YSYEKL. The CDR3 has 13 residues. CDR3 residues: CASSQERGYEQYF. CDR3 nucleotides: TGCGCCAGCAGCCAAGAAAGGGGTTACGAGCAGTACTTC.

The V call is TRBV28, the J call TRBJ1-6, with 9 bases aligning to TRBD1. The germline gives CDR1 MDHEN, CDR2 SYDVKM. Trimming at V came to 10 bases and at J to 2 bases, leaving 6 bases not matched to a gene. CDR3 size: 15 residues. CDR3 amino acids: CATLQGAAYNSPLHF. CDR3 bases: TGTGCCACCCTACAGGGGGCGGCCTATAATTCACCCCTCCACTTT. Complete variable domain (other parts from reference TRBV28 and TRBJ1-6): DVKVTQSSRYLVKRTGEKVFLECVQDMDHENMFWYRQDPGLGLRLIYFSYDVKMKEKGDIPEGYSVSREKKERFSLILESASTNQTSMYLCATLQGAAYNSPLHFGNGTRLTVT.

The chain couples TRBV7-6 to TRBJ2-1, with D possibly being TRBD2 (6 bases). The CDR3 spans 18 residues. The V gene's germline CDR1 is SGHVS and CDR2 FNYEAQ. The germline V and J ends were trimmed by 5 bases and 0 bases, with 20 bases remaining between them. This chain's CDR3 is CASSPPIGRVASYNEQFF. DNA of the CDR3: TGTGCCAGCAGCCCACCGATCGGGAGAGTAGCCTCCTACAATGAGCAGTTCTTC.

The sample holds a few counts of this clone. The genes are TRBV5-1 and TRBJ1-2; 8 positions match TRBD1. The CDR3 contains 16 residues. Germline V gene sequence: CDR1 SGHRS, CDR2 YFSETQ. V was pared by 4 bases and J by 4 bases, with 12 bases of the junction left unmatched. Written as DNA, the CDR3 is TGCGCCAGCAGCCCAGAGTTCGGGACAGGCTTCTATGGCTACACCTTC. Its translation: CASSPEFGTGFYGYTF.

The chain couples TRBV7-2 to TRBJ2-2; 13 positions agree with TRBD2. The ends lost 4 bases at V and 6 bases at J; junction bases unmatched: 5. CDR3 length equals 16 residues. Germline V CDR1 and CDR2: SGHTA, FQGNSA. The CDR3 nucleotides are TGTGCCAGCAGCTCCAGGACTAGCGGGAGCGCCGGGGAGCTGTTTTTT. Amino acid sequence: CASSSRTSGSAGELFF.

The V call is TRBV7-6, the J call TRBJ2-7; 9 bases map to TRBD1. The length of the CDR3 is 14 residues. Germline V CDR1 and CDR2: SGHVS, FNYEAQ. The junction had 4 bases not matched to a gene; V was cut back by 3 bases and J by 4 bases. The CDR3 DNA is TGTGCCAGCAGCTTTGGGGACAGGGCGTACGAGCAGTACTTC. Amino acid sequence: CASSFGDRAYEQYF.

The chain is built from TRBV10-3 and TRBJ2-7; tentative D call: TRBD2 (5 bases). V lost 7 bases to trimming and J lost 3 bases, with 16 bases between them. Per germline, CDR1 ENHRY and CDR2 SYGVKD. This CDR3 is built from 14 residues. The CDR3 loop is CAIKLDGENYEQYF. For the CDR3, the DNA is TGTGCCATCAAATTGGACGGGGAAAACTACGAGCAGTACTTC.

The CDR3 sequence: CASSILGGTGELFF. CDR3 DNA sequence: TGTGCCAGCAGTATCCTAGGGGGTACCGGGGAGCTGTTTTTT. The chain links TRBV28 to TRBJ2-2; weak D call: TRBD1 (6 bases). Trimming pared 5 bases from V and 5 bases from J, leaving 12 bases between. Germline V lookup: CDR1 MDHEN, CDR2 SYDVKM. The CDR3 runs to 14 residues. The entire variable domain, with the rest obtained from reference TRBV28 and TRBJ2-2, is as follows: DVKVTQSSRYLVKRTGEKVFLECVQDMDHENMFWYRQDPGLGLRLIYFSYDVKMKEKGDIPEGYSVSREKKERFSLILESASTNQTSMYLCASSILGGTGELFFGEGSRLTVL.

This chain's CDR3 is CASSFLVADNEQFF. The CDR3 coding sequence is TGTGCCAGCAGCTTTTTAGTGGCGGACAATGAGCAGTTCTTC. The V and J genes are TRBV5-8 and TRBJ2-1; D call uncertain. CDR3 length: 14 residues. Germline V gene lookup returns CDR1 SGHTS and CDR2 YDEGEE. The germline V and J ends were trimmed by 2 bases and 5 bases, with 11 bases remaining between them. The complete variable domain, with remaining parts taken from reference TRBV5-8 and TRBJ2-1, reads EAGVTQSPTHLIKTRGQQATLRCSPISGHTSVYWYQQALGLGLQFLLWYDEGEERNRGNFPPRFSGRQFPNYSSELNVNALELEDSALYLCASSFLVADNEQFFGPGTRLTVL.

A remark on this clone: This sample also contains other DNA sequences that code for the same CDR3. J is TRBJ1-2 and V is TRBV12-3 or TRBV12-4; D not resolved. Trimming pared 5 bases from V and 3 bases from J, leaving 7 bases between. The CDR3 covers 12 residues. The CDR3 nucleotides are TGTGCCAGCAGTCAGAGGGACTATGGCTACACCTTC. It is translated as CASSQRDYGYTF.

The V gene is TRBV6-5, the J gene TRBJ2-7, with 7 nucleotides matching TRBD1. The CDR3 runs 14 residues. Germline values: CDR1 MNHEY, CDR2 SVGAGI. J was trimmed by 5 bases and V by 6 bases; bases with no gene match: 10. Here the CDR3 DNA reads TGTGCCAGCAGCCCGGGACAGATGAGTCACGAGCAGTACTTC. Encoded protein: CASSPGQMSHEQYF.

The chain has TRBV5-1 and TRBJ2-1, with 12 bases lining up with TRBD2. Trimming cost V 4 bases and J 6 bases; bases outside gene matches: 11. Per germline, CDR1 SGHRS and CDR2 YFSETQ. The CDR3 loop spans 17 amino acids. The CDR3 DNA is TGCGCCAGCAGCACCGCCCGGACTAGCGGGAACACCAATGAGCAGTTCTTC. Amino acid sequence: CASSTARTSGNTNEQFF.

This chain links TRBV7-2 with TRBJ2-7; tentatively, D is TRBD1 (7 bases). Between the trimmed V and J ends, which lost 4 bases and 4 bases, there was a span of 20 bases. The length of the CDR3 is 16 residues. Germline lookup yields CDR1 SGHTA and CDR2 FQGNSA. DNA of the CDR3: TGTGCCAGCAGCTCCCTTTCCGGGACAGCGGGTTACGAGCAGTACTTC. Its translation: CASSSLSGTAGYEQYF.